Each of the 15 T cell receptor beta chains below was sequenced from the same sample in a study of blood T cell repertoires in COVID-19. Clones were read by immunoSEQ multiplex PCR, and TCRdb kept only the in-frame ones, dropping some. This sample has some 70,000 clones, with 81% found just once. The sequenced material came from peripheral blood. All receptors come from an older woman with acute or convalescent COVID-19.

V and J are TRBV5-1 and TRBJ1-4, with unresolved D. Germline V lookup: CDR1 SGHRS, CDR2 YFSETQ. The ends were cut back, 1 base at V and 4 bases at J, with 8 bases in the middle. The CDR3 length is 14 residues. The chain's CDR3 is CASSLSTGNEKLFF. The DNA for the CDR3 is TGCGCCAGCAGCTTGTCCACGGGTAATGAAAAACTGTTTTTT. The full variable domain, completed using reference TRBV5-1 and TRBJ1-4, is KAGVTQTPRYLIKTRGQQVTLSCSPISGHRSVSWYQQTPGQGLQFLFEYFSETQRNKGNFPGRFSGRQFSNSRSEMNVSTLELGDSALYLCASSLSTGNEKLFFGSGTQLSVL.

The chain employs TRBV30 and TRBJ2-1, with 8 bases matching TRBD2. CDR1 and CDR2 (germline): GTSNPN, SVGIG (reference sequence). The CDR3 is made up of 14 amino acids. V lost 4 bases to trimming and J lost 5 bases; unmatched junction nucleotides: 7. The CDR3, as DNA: TGTGCCTGGACGGGGGGACTAGTTCACAATGAGCAGTTCTTC. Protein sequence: CAWTGGLVHNEQFF. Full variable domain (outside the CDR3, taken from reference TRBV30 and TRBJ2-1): SQTIHQWPATLVQPVGSPLSLECTVEGTSNPNLYWYRQAAGRGLQLLFYSVGIGQISSEVPQNLSASRPQDRQFILSSKKLLLSDSGFYLCAWTGGLVHNEQFFGPGTRLTVL.

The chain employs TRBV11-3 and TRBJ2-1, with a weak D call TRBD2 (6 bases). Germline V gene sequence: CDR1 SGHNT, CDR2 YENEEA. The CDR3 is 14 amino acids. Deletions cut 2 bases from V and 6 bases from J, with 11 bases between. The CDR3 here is CASSLLASVNEQFF. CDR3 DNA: TGTGCCAGCAGCTTACTCGCTAGCGTCAATGAGCAGTTCTTC.

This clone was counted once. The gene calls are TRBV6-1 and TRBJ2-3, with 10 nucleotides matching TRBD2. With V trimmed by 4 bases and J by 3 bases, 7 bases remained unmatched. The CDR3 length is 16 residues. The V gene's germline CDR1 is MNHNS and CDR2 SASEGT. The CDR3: CASSASSGSRTDTQYF. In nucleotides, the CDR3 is TGTGCCAGCAGTGCATCTAGCGGGAGTCGAACAGATACGCAGTATTTT.

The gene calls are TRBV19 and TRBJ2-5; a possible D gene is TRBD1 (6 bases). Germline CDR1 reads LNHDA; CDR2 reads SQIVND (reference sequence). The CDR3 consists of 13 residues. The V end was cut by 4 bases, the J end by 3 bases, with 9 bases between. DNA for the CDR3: TGTGCCAGTAGTACCTACAGGGAAGAGACCCAGTACTTC. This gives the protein CASSTYREETQYF.

CDR3 amino acids: CASSLDRVFEAFF. The CDR3 nucleotides read TGTGCCAGCAGTCTCGACAGGGTGTTTGAAGCTTTCTTT. The J gene is TRBJ1-1, the V gene TRBV28; 7 bases fit TRBD1. The germline V gene encodes CDR1 MDHEN and CDR2 SYDVKM. V lost 5 bases, J lost 7 bases, and 7 bases stayed unmatched. The CDR3 covers 13 residues.

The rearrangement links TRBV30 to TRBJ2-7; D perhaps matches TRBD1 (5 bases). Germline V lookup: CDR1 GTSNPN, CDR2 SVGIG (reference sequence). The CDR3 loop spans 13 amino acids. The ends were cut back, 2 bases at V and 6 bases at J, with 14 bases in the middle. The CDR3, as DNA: TGTGCCTGGAGTCACTTGCAGGGCTCCGAGCAGTACTTC. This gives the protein CAWSHLQGSEQYF.

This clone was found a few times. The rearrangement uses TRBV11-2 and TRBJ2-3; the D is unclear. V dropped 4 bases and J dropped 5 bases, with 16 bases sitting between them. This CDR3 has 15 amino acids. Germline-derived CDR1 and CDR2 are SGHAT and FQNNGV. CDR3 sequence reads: CASSSTPVRGDTQYF. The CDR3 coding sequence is TGTGCCAGCAGCTCTACCCCCGTTCGAGGAGATACGCAGTATTTT.

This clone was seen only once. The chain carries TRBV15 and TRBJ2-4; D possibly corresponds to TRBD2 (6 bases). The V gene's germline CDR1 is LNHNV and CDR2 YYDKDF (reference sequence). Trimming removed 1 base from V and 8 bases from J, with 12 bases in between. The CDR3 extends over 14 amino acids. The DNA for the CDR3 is TGTGCCACCAGCAGAGCAATGGGCGGGGACATTCAGTACTTC. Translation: CATSRAMGGDIQYF.

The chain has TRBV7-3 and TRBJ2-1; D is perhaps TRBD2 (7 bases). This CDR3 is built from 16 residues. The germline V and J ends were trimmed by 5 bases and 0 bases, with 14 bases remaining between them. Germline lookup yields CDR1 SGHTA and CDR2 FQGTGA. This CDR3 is CASSPGGGSSYNEQFF. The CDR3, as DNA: TGTGCCAGCAGCCCTGGGGGCGGGAGCTCCTACAATGAGCAGTTCTTC.

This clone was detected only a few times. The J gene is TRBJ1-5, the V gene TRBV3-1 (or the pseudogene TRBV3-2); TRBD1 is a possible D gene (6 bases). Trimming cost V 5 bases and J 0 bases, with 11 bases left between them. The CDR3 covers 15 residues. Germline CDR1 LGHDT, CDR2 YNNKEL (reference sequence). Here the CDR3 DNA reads TGTGCCAGCAGCGACGGGACAATTAGCAATCAGCCCCAGCATTTT. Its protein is CASSDGTISNQPQHF.

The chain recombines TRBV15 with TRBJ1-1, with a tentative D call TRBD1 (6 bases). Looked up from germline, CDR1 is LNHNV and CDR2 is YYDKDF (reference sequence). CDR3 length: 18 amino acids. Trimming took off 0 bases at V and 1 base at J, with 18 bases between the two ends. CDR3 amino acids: CATSRDHPGAVANTEAFF. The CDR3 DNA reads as TGTGCCACCAGCAGAGATCACCCAGGGGCGGTGGCGAACACTGAAGCTTTCTTT.

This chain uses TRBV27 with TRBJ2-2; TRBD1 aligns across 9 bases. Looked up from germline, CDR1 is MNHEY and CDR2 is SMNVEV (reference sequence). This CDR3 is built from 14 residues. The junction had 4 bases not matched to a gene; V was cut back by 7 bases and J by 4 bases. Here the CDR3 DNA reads TGTGCCAGCACCCGGGACAGGGTCACCGGGGAGCTGTTTTTT. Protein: CASTRDRVTGELFF.

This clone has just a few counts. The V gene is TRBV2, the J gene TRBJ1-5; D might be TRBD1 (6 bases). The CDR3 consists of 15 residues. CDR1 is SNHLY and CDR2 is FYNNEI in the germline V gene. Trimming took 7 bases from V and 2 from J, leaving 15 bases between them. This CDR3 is CASTGQGMGNQPQHF. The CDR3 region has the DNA TGTGCCAGCACGGGGCAGGGGATGGGCAATCAGCCCCAGCATTTT. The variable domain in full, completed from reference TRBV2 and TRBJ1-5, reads EPEVTQTPSHQVTQMGQEVILRCVPISNHLYFYWYRQILGQKVEFLVSFYNNEISEKSEIFDDQFSVERPDGSNFTLKIRSTKLEDSAMYFCASTGQGMGNQPQHFGDGTRLSIL.

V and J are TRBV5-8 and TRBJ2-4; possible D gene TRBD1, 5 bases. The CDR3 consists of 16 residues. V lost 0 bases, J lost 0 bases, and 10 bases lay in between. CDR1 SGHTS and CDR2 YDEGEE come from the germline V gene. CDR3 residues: CASSLGQPVAKNIQYF. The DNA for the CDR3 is TGTGCCAGCAGCTTGGGACAGCCCGTAGCCAAAAACATTCAGTACTTC.